This T cell receptor beta chain was recorded in a study of vaccination and CD4 T cells after COVID-19. Looking at the study overall: The BNT162b2 or mRNA-1273 vaccine was given to participants in two doses.

The Oncomine TCR Beta short-read assay generated sequence data from the DNA of cultured CD4+ T cells. Genomic DNA was drawn out of CD4+ T cells grown in culture. Each CDR3 protein is one row after TCRdb ran MiXCR on the PCR reads. Of 10,000 to 15,000 distinct CDR3 sequences in the sample, less than 75% were seen once. Regarding treatment: roughly 10-day PBMC culture with coronavirus spike peptide pools or control peptides (ViraFEST assay). Antigen-specific T cell expansion with peptide pools preceded TCR sequencing in the ViraFEST approach. In this sample, this clonotype turned up a few times. Antigen unknown. This TCR was recovered from a human donor who had recovered from COVID-19. Sequenced material: CD4+ T cells from blood, cultured in vitro.

The CDR3 sequence: CSASGGGEPYGYTF. In nucleotides, the CDR3 is TGCAGTGCTAGTGGAGGCGGGGAGCCCTATGGCTACACCTTC. The chain carries TRBV20-1 and TRBJ1-2, with no clear D. The CDR3 runs 14 residues. V was pared by 3 bases and J by 4 bases, with 15 bases between. CDR1 DFQATT and CDR2 SNEGSKA come from the germline V gene (reference sequence).